The 12 T cell receptor beta chains listed next were all sequenced from one sample in a study of identical twins. TCRdb re-called the 5' RACE reads through MiXCR, storing one row per CDR3 protein. This sample has some 900,000 distinct CDR3 sequences, with around an eighth found just once. The sample was also reused in another study, on yellow fever vaccine responses in identical twins.

The material sequenced was PBMCs. These receptors were collected from a woman between 18 and 29 years old in good health.

The chain uses TRBV5-1 and TRBJ1-4; TRBD1 matches 10 bases. The germline V gene encodes CDR1 SGHRS and CDR2 YFSETQ. V was clipped by 4 bases and J by 7 bases; unmatched bases: 4. This CDR3 region has 14 residues. Written as DNA, the CDR3 is TGCGCCAGCAGCGGGGGGACAGGGGCTGAAAAACTGTTTTTT. It codes for CASSGGTGAEKLFF. Full variable domain (rest looked up from reference TRBV5-1 and TRBJ1-4): KAGVTQTPRYLIKTRGQQVTLSCSPISGHRSVSWYQQTPGQGLQFLFEYFSETQRNKGNFPGRFSGRQFSNSRSEMNVSTLELGDSALYLCASSGGTGAEKLFFGSGTQLSVL.

The table lists this clonotype with a few counts. The rearrangement links TRBV28 to TRBJ2-7; 9 bases are a match to TRBD1. This CDR3 is 13 amino acids long. V shed 10 bases, J shed 1 base, and the junction held 5 bases outside the gene matches. CDR1 and CDR2 (germline): MDHEN, SYDVKM. The DNA for the CDR3 is TGTGCCACCGGGACAGGGCCTTCCTACGAGCAGTACTTC. Amino acids: CATGTGPSYEQYF.

The chain has TRBV5-1 and TRBJ2-1; the match to TRBD1 covers 9 bases. Germline lookup yields CDR1 SGHRS and CDR2 YFSETQ. The V gene end was trimmed by 4 bases and the J gene end by 8 bases; junction bases not matched to a gene: 7. The CDR3 is 14 amino acids. CDR3 DNA: TGCGCCAGCAGCCTAGGGACAGGGTACGATGAGCAGTTCTTC. Translated, it gives CASSLGTGYDEQFF.

The chain carries TRBV3-1 and TRBJ1-5, with D unresolved. Per germline, CDR1 LGHDT and CDR2 YNNKEL (reference sequence). V shed 0 bases and J shed 6 bases, with 6 bases lying between them. CDR3 length equals 13 residues. Written as DNA, the CDR3 is TGTGCCAGCAGCCAAGATTCCACTCAGCCCCAGCATTTT. Translation: CASSQDSTQPQHF.

This clonotype was counted many times. The chain employs TRBV2 and TRBJ2-2; either TRBD1 or TRBD2 may fit D (5 bases each). Trimming took off 4 bases at V and 4 bases at J, with 13 bases between the two ends. This CDR3 region has 15 residues. Germline V gives CDR1 SNHLY, CDR2 FYNNEI. The CDR3 sequence: CASSAGAWGTGELFF. Here the CDR3 DNA reads TGTGCCAGCAGTGCCGGGGCGTGGGGCACCGGGGAGCTGTTTTTT.

The rearrangement uses TRBV12-3 or TRBV12-4 and TRBJ2-5; TRBD2 matches 7 bases. Trimming took 7 bases from V and 1 from J; bases not matched to a gene: 9. The CDR3 spans 15 residues. The CDR3 nucleotides read TGTGCCAGCACCTCAGGGAGGGTAACCCAAGAGACCCAGTACTTC. Its protein is CASTSGRVTQETQYF.

The genes are TRBV3-1 and TRBJ2-3; TRBD2 matches at 7 bases. V was pared by 1 base and J by 4 bases, with 8 bases of the junction left unmatched. There are 16 residues in the CDR3. Germline V CDR1 and CDR2: LGHDT, YNNKEL (reference sequence). The DNA for the CDR3 is TGTGCCAGCAGCCAAGGACGCCGGGGGGTGGCAGATACGCAGTATTTT. Amino acids: CASSQGRRGVADTQYF.

CDR3 region: CSARGGVAEAFF. CDR3 sequence (DNA): TGCAGTGCTAGAGGGGGGGTGGCTGAAGCTTTCTTT. The chain uses TRBV20-1 and TRBJ1-1; weak D call: TRBD1 (5 bases). The CDR3 covers 12 residues. Between the trimmed V and J ends, which lost 1 base and 6 bases, there was a span of 9 bases. Germline CDR1 is DFQATT and CDR2 is SNEGSKA (reference sequence).

This clonotype occurred a few times. This chain connects TRBV7-2 to TRBJ2-3, with 7 bases matching TRBD1. V lost 2 bases and J lost 5; bases outside the gene matches: 4. The CDR3 covers 14 residues. The germline V gene has CDR1 SGHTA and CDR2 FQGNSA. CDR3 in DNA: TGTGCCAGCAGCTTACAACAGGGGATAGATACGCAGTATTTT. It encodes CASSLQQGIDTQYF.

The table lists this clonotype with a few counts. V is TRBV24-1 and J is TRBJ2-1; D perhaps matches TRBD2 (5 bases). CDR3 size: 17 residues. Germline V gives CDR1 KGHDR, CDR2 SFDVKD. V was pared by 4 bases and J by 1 base, with 16 bases between. The CDR3 DNA reads as TGTGCCACCAGTGACCGGAGGTTGTTGGGGTCCTACAATGAGCAGTTCTTC. Protein: CATSDRRLLGSYNEQFF.

The rearrangement joins TRBV9 to TRBJ1-6, with D possibly TRBD1 on 6 matching bases. The length of the CDR3 is 18 residues. CDR1 SGDLS and CDR2 YYNGEE come from the germline V gene. V was shortened by 0 bases and J by 6 bases, with 19 bases between the two germline ends. The CDR3 sequence: CASSVGRSGGAGNSPLHF. DNA of the CDR3: TGTGCCAGCAGCGTAGGAAGGTCGGGGGGCGCAGGTAATTCACCCCTCCACTTT.

This clonotype was counted only a few times. The rearrangement joins TRBV10-2 to TRBJ2-5; the match to TRBD1 covers 8 bases. This CDR3 has 15 amino acids. V trimming: 6 bases; J trimming: 0 bases; junction bases outside the gene matches: 6. Germline CDR1 reads WSHSY; CDR2 reads SAAADI. CDR3 amino acids: CASRTGVANQETQYF. The CDR3 DNA reads TGCGCCAGCAGGACAGGGGTCGCGAACCAAGAGACCCAGTACTTC.